The 11 T cell receptor beta chains in this list originate from one sample, sequenced in a study of molecular identifiers for immune sequencing clone quantification. In TCRdb, the PCR reads were re-called with MiXCR into one record per CDR3 protein. In the table there are over 35,000 distinct CDR3 sequences, about a quarter of which are singletons. Sequences were obtained from naive CD8+ T cells from blood, with Jurkat cell RNA spiked in. Subset: FACS-sorted CD8+CD4-CCR7+CD45RA+ naive T cells. Receptors were obtained from a human donor in good health. Some libraries in this study had Jurkat cell RNA spiked in.

To note about this clonotype: One junction end does not reproduce the germline sequence, and a read error may be involved. This chain uses TRBV6-2 or TRBV6-3 with TRBJ2-6; unclear D gene. CDR1 is MNHEY and CDR2 is SVGEGT in the germline V gene. The CDR3 extends over 16 amino acids. CDR3 protein: CGSSYWSASGANVLTF. The DNA of the CDR3 is TGTGGCAGCAGTTACTGGTCAGCCTCTGGGGCCAACGTCCTGACTTTC.

This clonotype was detected many times. The V and J genes are TRBV13 and TRBJ2-3, with a tentative D call TRBD1 (7 bases). V lost 5 bases and J 2 bases, leaving 17 bases between the germline ends. CDR1 is PRHDT and CDR2 is FYEKMQ in the germline V gene (reference sequence). The CDR3 extends over 16 amino acids. This CDR3 is CASSPRGASVTDTQYF. The CDR3 DNA reads TGTGCCAGCAGCCCCAGGGGGGCGTCGGTCACAGATACGCAGTATTTT.

Worth noting for this clonotype: A read error may be the cause here, since a much bigger clone is one base away. V gene TRBV10-3 combines with J gene TRBJ1-1; D gene ambiguous. CDR3 size: 12 residues. Germline CDR1 and CDR2: ENHRY and SYGVKD. CDR3 region: CAIRSENTEALF. In DNA form, the CDR3 reads TGTGCCATCAGATCGGAGAACACTGAAGCTCTCTTT.

This clonotype was seen more than once but under ten times. The V gene is TRBV12-3 or TRBV12-4, the J gene TRBJ1-1; TRBD1 matches 7 bases. The CDR3 has 14 amino acids. J lost 5 bases, V lost 6 bases, and 9 bases had no gene match. The CDR3 coding sequence is TGTGCCAGCAGCCCAGACAGGGCGAGGACTGAAGCTTTCTTT. This codes for CASSPDRARTEAFF.

This clonotype was picked up many times. The chain uses TRBV6-2 or TRBV6-3 and TRBJ2-7; 12 positions agree with TRBD2. In germline, CDR1 is MNHEY, CDR2 SVGEGT. This CDR3 contains 19 residues. The ends lost 5 bases at V and 0 bases at J; junction bases unmatched: 14. The CDR3 DNA reads as TGTGCCAGCAGTGCCCGGACTAGCGGGAACAACCCTCTCTCCTACGAGCAGTACTTC. It yields the protein CASSARTSGNNPLSYEQYF.

On this clonotype itself: Mismatch with germline at one junction end may stem from a read error. This chain uses TRBV2 with TRBJ2-5, with a tentative D call TRBD1 (5 bases). The CDR3 extends over 15 amino acids. Germline CDR1 is SNHLY and CDR2 is FYNNEI. This chain's CDR3 is CASSEEPGYQEPQYF. The CDR3, as DNA: TGTGCCAGCAGTGAAGAACCAGGGTACCAAGAGCCCCAGTACTTC.

Notes on this clonotype: Its ends do not fully match the called genes, so a read error is possible. The chain uses TRBV6-1 and TRBJ2-7; weak D call: TRBD2 (6 bases). The CDR3 loop spans 14 amino acids. Germline loops: CDR1 MNHNS, CDR2 SASEGT. CDR3 protein: CAGSVLASIYEQYF. CDR3 nucleotides: TGTGCCGGCAGTGTCCTAGCGAGTATATACGAGCAGTACTTC.

This clonotype is medium-sized. The chain links TRBV29-1 to TRBJ2-4; D remains unclear. CDR1 SQVTM and CDR2 ANQGSEA come from the germline V gene. The CDR3 has 10 amino acids. The V end lost 1 base, the J end lost 15 bases, and 10 bases lay between the germline ends. CDR3 DNA sequence: TGCAGCGTTGAAGTCCACGATTGGTACTTC. Its protein is CSVEVHDWYF.

This clonotype was observed many times. The CDR3 sequence is CSARETGWGELFF. CDR3 DNA sequence: TGCAGTGCTAGAGAGACAGGGTGGGGGGAGCTGTTTTTT. The chain carries TRBV20-1 and TRBJ2-2; 7 nucleotides line up with TRBD1. Germline assignment: CDR1 DFQATT and CDR2 SNEGSKA (reference sequence). CDR3 length: 13 amino acids. J gave up 8 bases and V 0 bases, and 3 bases lay outside the gene matches.

This clonotype was seen at least ten times. This chain links TRBV20-1 with TRBJ2-7, with D perhaps given as TRBD1 or TRBD2 (6 bases each). Germline V gives CDR1 DFQATT, CDR2 SNEGSKA (reference sequence). V lost 5 bases to trimming and J lost 6 bases, with 14 bases between them. The CDR3 covers 12 residues. CDR3 amino acids: CSAHTGRGEQYF. CDR3 coding DNA: TGCAGTGCTCATACAGGGCGGGGCGAGCAGTACTTC.

V is TRBV4-1 and J is TRBJ2-7; 9 nucleotides agree with TRBD2. Germline loops: CDR1 MGHRA, CDR2 YSYEKL. V dropped 1 base and J dropped 6; count of bases not matched to a gene: 7. This CDR3 is 15 amino acids long. CDR3 residues: CASSQVAGGPFEQYF. The CDR3 nucleotides read TGCGCCAGCAGCCAAGTTGCGGGAGGGCCTTTCGAGCAGTACTTC.